These 11 T cell receptor beta chains were sequenced from one sample in a study of cytomegalovirus exposure and HLA in healthy donors. PCR involved 60 Vbeta and 13 Jbeta primers. This table comes from immunoSEQ multiplex PCR, and its TCRdb copy is limited to in-frame clones, with some not included. The sample consists of 65,000 to 75,000 clones, roughly 79% of them appearing once. The specimen was PBMCs. The receptor set was obtained from a man in his fifties or sixties in good health and CMV-seronegative.

This clone has just one count. The chain employs TRBV18 and TRBJ1-4; no reliable D call. V lost 4 bases, J lost 5 bases, and 14 bases lay in between. This CDR3 region has 15 residues. The germline gives CDR1 KGHSH, CDR2 LQKENI. CDR3 sequence reads: CASSRAHRKNEKLFF. CDR3 in DNA: TGTGCCAGCTCACGGGCCCACCGGAAGAATGAAAAACTGTTTTTT.

This chain joins TRBV5-1 and TRBJ2-5; D is perhaps TRBD2 (5 bases). Germline-derived CDR1 and CDR2 are SGHRS and YFSETQ. The CDR3 runs to 16 residues. V was cut by 0 bases and J by 7 bases, with 19 bases left in between. Here the CDR3 reads CASSLARVNLRGTQYF. The DNA of the CDR3 is TGCGCCAGCAGCTTGGCCAGAGTCAACCTACGGGGGACCCAGTACTTC.

The chain uses TRBV28 and TRBJ2-3, with 9 bases aligning to TRBD2. CDR1 MDHEN and CDR2 SYDVKM come from the germline V gene. This CDR3 is built from 15 residues. Trimming cost V 3 bases and J 5 bases; bases outside gene matches: 6. CDR3 in DNA: TGTGCCAGCAGTTTCCCCAGCGGGAGGCGAGATACGCAGTATTTT. It is translated as CASSFPSGRRDTQYF.

This chain joins TRBV28 and TRBJ2-7; the match to TRBD1 covers 8 bases. V shed 3 bases and J 6 bases; nucleotides not matched to a gene: 7. CDR1 is MDHEN, CDR2 SYDVKM, per germline. CDR3 length equals 14 residues. CDR3 nucleotide sequence: TGTGCCAGCAGTTTGGAGGACAGGGTGAGCGAGCAGTACTTC. Residues: CASSLEDRVSEQYF.

The sample holds a few counts of this clone. The chain is built from TRBV7-9 and TRBJ2-3; 11 bases are shared with TRBD2. V lost 4 bases, J lost 3 bases, and 3 bases stayed unmatched. The CDR3 extends over 15 amino acids. Germline CDR1 SEHNR, CDR2 FQNEAQ (reference sequence). In DNA form, the CDR3 reads TGTGCCAGCAGCTCGACTAGCGGGGTTACAGATACGCAGTATTTT. It encodes CASSSTSGVTDTQYF.

The chain joins TRBV6-5 to TRBJ2-7; 11 bases are shared with TRBD2. Per the germline V gene, CDR1 is MNHEY and CDR2 is SVGAGI. V lost 4 bases to trimming and J lost 2 bases; unmatched junction nucleotides: 4. CDR3 length: 15 residues. The CDR3 coding sequence is TGTGCCAGCAGTTTTACTAGCGGGAGCCCCTACGAGCAGTACTTC. Translating gives CASSFTSGSPYEQYF.

In the case of this clone: Other DNA sequences from this sample encode an identical CDR3 as well. This sequence joins TRBV19 and TRBJ2-7; 9 nucleotides line up with TRBD2. V shed 6 bases and J 3 bases; nucleotides not matched to a gene: 3. The CDR3 is made up of 13 amino acids. CDR1 is LNHDA and CDR2 is SQIVND in the germline V gene (reference sequence). CDR3 sequence (DNA): TGTGCCAGTAGAGGACTAGCGCGCTACGAGCAGTACTTC. This sequence encodes CASRGLARYEQYF.

The rearrangement joins TRBV9 to TRBJ2-5; TRBD2 matches 15 bases. The CDR3 covers 17 residues. Looked up from germline, CDR1 is SGDLS and CDR2 is YYNGEE. With V trimmed by 3 bases and J by 1 base, 4 bases remained unmatched. The CDR3 loop is CASSAGLAGGPQETQYF. CDR3 coding DNA: TGTGCCAGCAGCGCGGGACTAGCGGGAGGACCCCAAGAGACCCAGTACTTC.

The chain has TRBV25-1 and TRBJ2-3; TRBD1 matches 11 bases. The germline V gene has CDR1 MGHDK and CDR2 SYGVNS. The trim removed 8 bases at V and 14 bases at J, leaving 3 bases unmatched. The CDR3 runs 10 residues. CDR3: CASGQGAPYF. The CDR3 bases are TGTGCCAGCGGACAGGGGGCGCCGTATTTT.

The rearrangement uses TRBV6-1 and TRBJ2-7; D is unresolved. This CDR3 comprises 14 residues. Trimming shortened V by 3 bases and J by 8 bases, and 17 bases separated the two germline ends. Germline values: CDR1 MNHNS, CDR2 SASEGT. CDR3 residues: CASSDVSFSLQQYF. CDR3 in DNA: TGTGCCAGCAGTGATGTTTCCTTCTCCCTCCAGCAGTACTTC.

This CDR3 reads CASTGGQVDNQPQHF. The CDR3 DNA reads as TGTGCCAGCACTGGGGGACAGGTGGACAATCAGCCCCAGCATTTT. The chain recombines TRBV2 with TRBJ1-5; 8 bases are a match to TRBD1. J was trimmed by 3 bases and V by 7 bases; bases with no gene match: 8. CDR1 and CDR2 (germline): SNHLY, FYNNEI. The CDR3 is 15 amino acids.